This paragraph covers one TCR beta chain sequence. Its antigen is still unknown. This CDR3 is also generated by other DNA sequences in the sample. This sample stems from a study of cytomegalovirus exposure and HLA in healthy donors. Study-wide context: HLA-typed donors were the source of some 80 million unique TCRs, which an early data release held.

CDR1 is MNHEY, CDR2 SMNVEV, per germline (reference sequence). With 6 bases clipped from V and 7 bases from J, the junction kept 4 bases outside the gene matches. The CDR3 is made up of 13 amino acids. Study-level points and caveats: When the data were analyzed later, several of the most significant clusters appeared to be linked to common viral pathogens.

The primer mix had 60 Vbeta and 13 Jbeta primers. The method was immunoSEQ multiplex PCR; TCRdb's version includes in-frame clones alone and lacks a portion of them. The repertoire consists of roughly 150,000 clones, with roughly 72% occurring once and the leading ten covering approximately 2%. The receptor was isolated from a man in his forties or fifties in good health and CMV-seronegative. The genes are TRBV27 and TRBJ2-7; 12 nucleotides align to TRBD2. Sequencing was carried out using PBMCs. CDR3 residues: CASSLGLAGEQYF. CDR3 sequence (DNA): TGTGCCAGCAGCCTCGGACTAGCGGGAGAGCAGTACTTC.